The T cell receptor beta chain described here comes from a study of cytomegalovirus exposure and HLA in healthy donors (TCRdb year 2017). About the full investigation: According to an earlier analysis of a few hundred of the donors, about 179 million T cells yielded some 120 million unique TCR beta sequences and approximately 280 Gb of sequence data. An earlier analysis of approximately 580 of the donors used high-throughput TCR beta sequencing to judge whether each TCR beta V gene segment behaved as functional or pseudogenic. In the later analysis, no new phenotypic data were used to find candidate immune exposures; instead, reliance was placed on TCR beta sequences and their occurrence across donors. Genome-wide SNP genotypes for about 65% of the 666 donors were used in a later genetic analysis, which treated that subset as a discovery cohort. Alongside the repertoire data, information on donor age, sex, ethnicity and CMV serostatus was compiled. All discovery cohort repertoires had been generated using a single sequencing platform. Along with the roughly 670-subject first cohort, a separate validation cohort of over 90 different subjects was used. The study was designed to test whether signatures of past pathogen exposure could be identified by cataloging public T cell receptors. Among the 398 genotyped donors, around 81% belonged to the genetic ancestry cluster associated with self-reported Caucasian donors. A later analysis re-analyzed previously published TCR beta repertoires from approximately 670 donors and added high-resolution HLA genotyping to study TCR occurrence patterns. HLA typing included class I and class II loci at four-digit resolution. Roughly 300 gigabases of sequencing data and approximately 85 million unique TCR sequences were included in an early release covering about 620 HLA-typed donors. The number of donors typed differed by locus, with roughly 620-630 for A, B, C, DRB1 and DQB1, about 500 for DQA1, about 610 for DPA1, and some 470 for DPB1. Several DR-DQ haplotypes were handled as single units for association and clustering, since linkage in the cohort was strong. The study profiled the T cell repertoires of under 850 subjects by immunosequencing and related them to cytomegalovirus serostatus. To predict cytomegalovirus infection status, the study combined high-throughput TCR immunosequencing, statistical association of individual TCRs with disease status, and machine learning. On average, about 200,000 unique TCR beta nucleotide sequences were sequenced per donor among 398 genotyped donors of the cohort, with roughly 19% of those sequences being non-productive. Overall study results and their limits: In a later genetic analysis, fewer N-insertions in productive TCRs were reported among donors in an Asian-associated ancestry cluster than the roughly 700-donor mean. Linkage disequilibrium might explain the correlated functional status among segregating V segments, but an unknown experimental factor could not be ruled out. It was suggested by the authors that the approach could potentially be generalized to other disease states and immunological phenotypes. In a later analysis, HLA-associated TCR beta chains showed more clonal expansion and lower generation probabilities than non-associated chains that were equally common. About 17 rarely observed V segments, including chromosome 9 orphons, were excluded from the earlier analysis of approximately 500 of the donors because counts were too low. While some public TCRs were present in many individuals, most TCR sequences turned up only very rarely across donors. Presence/absence analyses assumed roughly uniform sequencing depth across donors, an assumption that may not hold. HLA typing was unavailable for some donors at each locus, so association tests used only the typed subset. According to a later analysis, most CMV-associated TCR beta chains appeared to be HLA-restricted, and the HLA associations seemed to be driven largely by CMV exposure. In vitro tests confirmed that three of the cytomegalovirus-associated TCR beta chains recognize cytomegalovirus antigens. V-gene and J-gene trimming of TCR beta chains was associated with a missense DCLRE1C variant in a later genetic analysis, and the association was replicated in an independent cohort. A later analysis associated approximately 17,000 TCR beta sequences with specific HLA alleles at a false discovery rate of 0.05. The study gave a list of 150 to 200 TCR beta chains associated with cytomegalovirus. In a later analysis, the rate of TCR association differed among HLA loci, with DRB1 alleles having the most associated TCRs and HLA-C alleles having the fewest. This cohort had only TCR beta chains sequenced, and the lack of alpha or paired-chain data limited which features could be detected. A further reported finding was that TCR beta sequences accurately predicted the HLA-A and HLA-B alleles for most subjects in the first cohort. In a later analysis, several top co-occurrence clusters were reported to appear linked to parvovirus B19, influenza, CMV and Epstein-Barr virus. The classifier was reported to diagnose cytomegalovirus status with high specificity and sensitivity in both the original and validation cohorts. A cluster of highly shared sequence variants was judged likely to represent a technical artifact of the sequencing pipeline. Strong co-occurrence of HLA alleles, especially DR and DQ, made assigning TCR associations to individual alleles difficult. The only immune exposure information available for the cohort was CMV serostatus. Because the 87-base-pair reads could not distinguish some IMGT-functional V segments, including TRBV6-2 and TRBV6-3, those segments were excluded. An earlier analysis of approximately 570 of the donors showed that most TCR beta V segments appeared in productive rearrangements either about 90% or about 30% of the time, which broadly matched IMGT annotations.

The library was produced with the immunoSEQ multiplex PCR assay. A mixture of 60 forward primers for TCR Vbeta segments and 13 reverse primers for TCR Jbeta segments was used in the multiplex PCR. A multiplex PCR assay on genomic DNA amplified the CDR3 region of rearranged TCR beta genes. Amplified TCR beta libraries were sequenced as 87-base-pair reads on the Illumina HiSeq System. Turning to the authors' computational methods: In a later analysis, approximately 74 million unique TCR beta chains were counted across the approximately 640 repertoires, and approximately 11 million of these chains were shared by at least two donors. To remove PCR and sequencing errors, raw reads were error-corrected and collapsed into unique sequences using a nearest-neighbor algorithm that merged closely related sequences. To assign V, D and J gene segments, CDR3 sequences were aligned to IMGT reference sequences. For a sequence to be retained, a match of at least six nucleotides to both a V gene segment and a J gene segment was required. Rearrangements were called productive when the CDR3 lacked stop codons and stayed in frame with V and J; all others were non-productive. CDR3 was defined according to IMGT convention as the region running from the second conserved V-encoded cysteine to the conserved J-encoded phenylalanine. Sequences without an unambiguous match to a single V gene segment were excluded from the earlier analysis of about 600 of the donors. An earlier analysis of a few hundred of the donors called V segments functional above 56.7% productive rearrangements and segregating when the between-donor standard deviation exceeded 5%. A statistical classification framework was built for diagnosing cytomegalovirus status from the catalog of TCR beta chain sequences. In a later analysis, TCR nucleotide sequences were compared against IMGT/GENE-DB human TR gene sequences so that V and J genes could be assigned. A later analysis assigned CDR3 sequences and most-parsimonious VDJ recombination scenarios with the TCRdist pipeline. In a later analysis, each TCR beta chain was defined by its CDR3 amino acid sequence together with its V-gene family, and reads lacking a unique V-gene family were excluded. In a later analysis, fewer than 650 highly shared, low-generation-probability nucleotide sequences were removed to address suspected cross-contamination and a sequencing artifact. In a later analysis, a clonal expansion index for each public chain was calculated from normalized within-repertoire ranks of inferred template counts. A later analysis computed generation probabilities with a VDJ recombination model fitted to out-of-frame rearrangements, and checked the results against IGoR. A later analysis scored TCR-TCR, TCR-HLA and TCR-CMV co-occurrence with hypergeometric tests, applying a repertoire-size bias correction to TCR pairs. To estimate false discovery rates, a later analysis permuted the HLA or CMV assignments 20 times. In a later analysis, co-occurring TCRs were grouped with DBSCAN, and TCRdist sequence similarity was added when clustering was performed within HLA-allele-positive subsets. Repertoires with fewer than 30,000 or more than 120,000 public chains, plus five repertoires with anomalous nucleotide sharing, were excluded from co-occurrence clustering. TCRdb took this table from immuneACCESS and kept in-frame rearrangements with V and J called. Such tables lack part of the clones; where checked against another copy, unresolved V genes explain under half of the gap, and the rest is unexplained. The V and J calls and clone size come from that table; D and trimming were worked out from the DNA. Counted in this sample were some 180,000 clones; around three quarters of them appeared once. The ten largest clones represent roughly 2% of the sample.

V loses 5 bases, J loses 4 bases, and the germline ends lie 12 bases apart. CDR1 and CDR2 were assigned from the germline V gene as SGHDN and FVKESK. The CDR3 goes from the cysteine to the phenylalanine over 13 residues. Just the 39-base CDR3 DNA is kept, in frame starting at base 1. This clone was seen only a few times. Its antigen has not been determined. No quality values exist for individual bases; no much larger clone is one base distant. The cohort comprised hundreds of healthy bone marrow donors. At the time of sampling, every cohort member was nominally healthy, though immune exposures that went unrecorded were likely present. The donor tested CMV seronegative and was one of the 352 seronegative cohort members. Each donor provided a peripheral blood sample, and peripheral blood mononuclear cells were used for TCR beta sequencing. The Qiagen DNeasy Blood Extraction Kit was used to extract genomic DNA from the blood cell samples.

The receptor comes from a young man in good health and CMV-seronegative. The sequenced material came from PBMCs. The V gene is TRBV14 and the J gene is TRBJ2-7; a weak D assignment points to TRBD2 (5 bases agree). The bases read TGTGCCAGCAGCTGGACTTCTCCTTACGAGCAGTACTTC. Its product reads: CASSWTSPYEQYF.